These 4 T cell receptor beta chains were sequenced from one sample in a study of blood T cell repertoires in COVID-19. Only in-frame clones appear in the TCRdb table, and some are missing; sequencing was by immunoSEQ multiplex PCR. The sample lists about 270,000 clones; 80% to 90% were seen once. Sequencing was done on a sample of peripheral blood. These receptor sequences come from a man aged 80 or over with acute or convalescent COVID-19.

The chain is built from TRBV5-1 and TRBJ2-3; TRBD1 is a possible D gene (5 bases). The germline V gene encodes CDR1 SGHRS and CDR2 YFSETQ. CDR3 size: 14 residues. Trimming took 5 bases from V and 8 from J, leaving 18 bases between them. The DNA of the CDR3 is TGCGCCAGCAGTGCAGGGCCTCCAACAAGTACGCAGTATTTT. It yields the protein CASSAGPPTSTQYF.

The genes are TRBV10-3 and TRBJ2-3, with D perhaps TRBD1 (6 bases). Germline V gene lookup returns CDR1 ENHRY and CDR2 SYGVKD. This CDR3 is 12 amino acids long. V was pared by 11 bases and J by 6 bases, with 15 bases between. The CDR3 coding sequence is TGTGCCGGTGGGGGCGGACGGGATACGCAGTATTTT. It specifies CAGGGGRDTQYF.

The rearrangement joins TRBV6-1 to TRBJ2-5; 9 bases are shared with TRBD1. Germline-derived CDR1 and CDR2 are MNHNS and SASEGT. Trimming cost V 3 bases and J 5 bases; bases outside gene matches: 10. This CDR3 is 16 amino acids long. CDR3 loop: CASSDGALTGGETQYF. For the CDR3, the DNA is TGTGCCAGCAGTGATGGTGCTTTGACAGGGGGGGAGACCCAGTACTTC.

The chain is built from TRBV6-5 and TRBJ1-4, with TRBD1 matching 9 bases. The V gene's germline CDR1 is MNHEY and CDR2 SVGAGI. This CDR3 is built from 14 residues. V trimming: 5 bases; J trimming: 4 bases; junction bases outside the gene matches: 2. CDR3 DNA sequence: TGTGCCAGCAGTCGGACAGGGGATAATGAAAAACTGTTTTTT. Its translation: CASSRTGDNEKLFF.